A single sample is the source of the 18 T cell receptor beta chains below, sequenced in a study of memory CD4+ T cells and cytomegalovirus serostatus. The repertoire was sequenced with immunoSEQ multiplex PCR; TCRdb's copy has only in-frame clones and lacks some. The table has over 65,000 clones, around 76% seen once. The sort gate was single viable CD3+CD4+CD8-CD45RO+ cells for memory CD4+ T cells. Sequenced input: memory CD4+ T cells from blood. All receptors come from an adult in good health and CMV-seropositive.

This rearrangement joins TRBV6-1 to TRBJ1-5, with a weak D call TRBD1 (6 bases). Trimming took off 4 bases at V and 5 bases at J, with 15 bases between the two ends. The germline V gene has CDR1 MNHNS and CDR2 SASEGT. The CDR3 has 15 amino acids. CDR3 amino acids: CASSVGVGGHQPQHF. DNA for the CDR3: TGTGCCAGCAGTGTAGGTGTAGGGGGACATCAGCCCCAGCATTTT.

The rearrangement joins TRBV7-9 to TRBJ2-5; a weak D match, TRBD1 (6 bases). The CDR3 has 13 amino acids. V shed 0 bases and J shed 4 bases, with 6 bases lying between them. Looked up from germline, CDR1 is SEHNR and CDR2 is FQNEAQ (reference sequence). CDR3 region: CASSLAGAETQYF. The CDR3 nucleotides read TGTGCCAGCAGCTTAGCGGGGGCAGAGACCCAGTACTTC. The variable domain in full, completed from reference TRBV7-9 and TRBJ2-5, reads DTGVSQNPRHKITKRGQNVTFRCDPISEHNRLYWYRQTLGQGPEFLTYFQNEAQLEKSRLLSDRFSAERPKGSFSTLEIQRTEQGDSAMYLCASSLAGAETQYFGPGTRLLVL.

This sequence joins TRBV29-1 and TRBJ2-5; the D call may be TRBD1 or TRBD2 (5 bases each). The end of the DNA fits TRBJ2-7 better, so the J call may be wrong. This CDR3 is built from 13 residues. Germline CDR1 and CDR2: SQVTM and ANQGSEA. CDR3 DNA sequence: TGCAGCGCTTGGGGGACGGACTCCTACGAGCAGTACTTC. Its protein is CSAWGTDSYEQYF.

This clone has only a few counts. The V and J genes are TRBV28 and TRBJ2-7, with D possibly TRBD2 on 7 matching bases. Looked up from germline, CDR1 is MDHEN and CDR2 is SYDVKM. Trimming took 9 bases from V and 3 from J, leaving 21 bases between them. CDR3 length equals 15 residues. This CDR3 is CASRNREGNIYEQYF. In DNA, the CDR3 is TGTGCCAGTAGAAACAGGGAGGGAAATATCTACGAGCAGTACTTC.

J is TRBJ2-3 and V is TRBV19; D unclear. Germline CDR1 LNHDA, CDR2 SQIVND (reference sequence). The CDR3 has 14 amino acids. Trimming removed 1 base from V and 7 bases from J, with 12 bases in between. CDR3 DNA: TGTGCCAGTAGTATAGGCCCATCAACCTATACGCAGTATTTT. This translates into CASSIGPSTYTQYF.

This rearrangement joins TRBV6-5 to TRBJ1-2; TRBD1 is a possible D gene (5 bases). The CDR3 contains 15 residues. Deletions cut 0 bases from V and 6 bases from J, with 14 bases between. Per the germline V gene, CDR1 is MNHEY and CDR2 is SVGAGI. In DNA, the CDR3 is TGTGCCAGCAGTTACTCCCTCTTGGAGGGGAATGGCTACACCTTC. Its protein product is CASSYSLLEGNGYTF.

The J gene is TRBJ2-3, the V gene TRBV15, with D uncertain. The V gene's germline CDR1 is LNHNV and CDR2 YYDKDF (reference sequence). V lost 5 bases to trimming and J lost 0 bases, with 15 bases between them. The CDR3 is made up of 16 amino acids. CDR3 residues: CATSPTAPLSTDTQYF. As DNA, the CDR3 is TGTGCCACCAGCCCCACCGCCCCGCTTAGCACAGATACGCAGTATTTT.

The rearrangement uses TRBV7-2 and TRBJ2-7; perhaps TRBD2 as D (6 bases). CDR1 SGHTA and CDR2 FQGNSA come from the germline V gene. There are 14 residues in the CDR3. V dropped 8 bases and J dropped 0 bases, with 14 bases sitting between them. The CDR3 loop is CASGRDFGSYEQYF. As DNA, the CDR3 is TGTGCCAGCGGACGGGACTTTGGCTCCTACGAGCAGTACTTC.

V usage is TRBV29-1 and J usage is TRBJ1-1; perhaps TRBD1 as D (6 bases). Germline CDR1 reads SQVTM; CDR2 reads ANQGSEA. This CDR3 contains 13 residues. V was cut by 6 bases and J by 0 bases, with 11 bases left in between. CDR3 protein: CSVGQNMNTEAFF. CDR3 in DNA: TGCAGCGTCGGACAGAACATGAACACTGAAGCTTTCTTT.

V usage is TRBV2 and J usage is TRBJ1-2, with D possibly TRBD1 on 5 matching bases. There are 11 residues in the CDR3. Trimming took 6 bases from V and 6 from J, leaving 8 bases between them. Germline V gives CDR1 SNHLY, CDR2 FYNNEI. The CDR3: CASRVTDGYTF. CDR3 in DNA: TGTGCCAGCAGAGTGACAGATGGCTACACCTTC.

The rearrangement links TRBV30 to TRBJ2-4; possibly TRBD2 for D (5 bases). Looked up from germline, CDR1 is GTSNPN and CDR2 is SVGIG (reference sequence). This CDR3 has 14 amino acids. V dropped 2 bases and J dropped 8 bases, with 16 bases sitting between them. As DNA, the CDR3 is TGTGCCTGGAGTTATGACACTAGGATAGACATTCAGTACTTC. This sequence encodes CAWSYDTRIDIQYF. The full variable domain, rest sourced from reference TRBV30 and TRBJ2-4, is SQTIHQWPATLVQPVGSPLSLECTVEGTSNPNLYWYRQAAGRGLQLLFYSVGIGQISSEVPQNLSASRPQDRQFILSSKKLLLSDSGFYLCAWSYDTRIDIQYFGAGTRLSVL.

The V and J genes are TRBV4-1 and TRBJ2-3; TRBD2 agrees at 12 bases. V lost 4 bases, J lost 7 bases, and 6 bases stayed unmatched. The CDR3 loop spans 15 amino acids. Germline V gene lookup returns CDR1 MGHRA and CDR2 YSYEKL. The CDR3 nucleotides read TGCGCCAGCAGCCTCTCTAGCGGGGGGGCGAATACGCAGTATTTT. Amino acids: CASSLSSGGANTQYF.

The chain recombines TRBV6-5 with TRBJ2-2; 8 bases fit TRBD1. Germline CDR1 reads MNHEY; CDR2 reads SVGAGI. CDR3 length equals 15 residues. V lost 5 bases to trimming and J lost 4 bases; unmatched junction nucleotides: 6. The CDR3 loop reads CASSADRAGTGELFF. CDR3 coding DNA: TGTGCCAGCAGTGCGGACAGGGCGGGCACCGGGGAGCTGTTTTTT.

This chain links TRBV2 with TRBJ1-2, with 9 bases matching TRBD1. V was pared by 6 bases and J by 4 bases, with 9 bases of the junction left unmatched. Germline V gene data show CDR1 as SNHLY and CDR2 as FYNNEI. CDR3 length: 15 amino acids. DNA for the CDR3: TGTGCCAGCAGCCAAGACAGGGGGATGATCTATGGCTACACCTTC. This gives the protein CASSQDRGMIYGYTF.

This clone was picked up a small number of times. This chain uses TRBV7-2 with TRBJ2-1, with 14 bases matching TRBD2. The CDR3 sequence is 16 residues long. The germline V gene encodes CDR1 SGHTA and CDR2 FQGNSA. With 5 bases clipped from V and 10 bases from J, the junction kept 10 bases outside the gene matches. The CDR3 DNA follows: TGTGCCAGCAGCCCAATGACTAGCGGGGGGGCTCGGGAGCAGTTCTTC. It specifies CASSPMTSGGAREQFF.

This clone was recorded once. V is TRBV7-6 and J is TRBJ2-3; D is unclear. V lost 1 base, J lost 6 bases, and 5 bases lay in between. Germline values: CDR1 SGHVS, CDR2 FNYEAQ. This CDR3 is 12 amino acids long. CDR3: CASSLGKDTQYF. In DNA form, the CDR3 reads TGTGCCAGCAGCTTAGGGAAGGATACGCAGTATTTT.

V gene TRBV2 combines with J gene TRBJ2-3; D perhaps matches TRBD1 (8 bases). Looked up from germline, CDR1 is SNHLY and CDR2 is FYNNEI. This CDR3 has 16 residues. With 6 bases removed from V and 2 bases from J, the gap between germline ends came to 18 bases. CDR3 region: CASRQRGQADTDTQYF. The CDR3 coding sequence is TGTGCCAGCAGACAGCGGGGACAGGCCGACACAGATACGCAGTATTTT.

The chain links TRBV28 to TRBJ2-4; D may be TRBD1 (5 bases). The CDR3 has 14 amino acids. From germline, CDR1 is MDHEN and CDR2 SYDVKM. The V and J ends lost 5 bases and 0 bases respectively, with 8 bases between them. CDR3 in amino acids: CASSTREAKNIQYF. DNA of the CDR3: TGTGCCAGCAGTACCAGGGAAGCCAAAAACATTCAGTACTTC.